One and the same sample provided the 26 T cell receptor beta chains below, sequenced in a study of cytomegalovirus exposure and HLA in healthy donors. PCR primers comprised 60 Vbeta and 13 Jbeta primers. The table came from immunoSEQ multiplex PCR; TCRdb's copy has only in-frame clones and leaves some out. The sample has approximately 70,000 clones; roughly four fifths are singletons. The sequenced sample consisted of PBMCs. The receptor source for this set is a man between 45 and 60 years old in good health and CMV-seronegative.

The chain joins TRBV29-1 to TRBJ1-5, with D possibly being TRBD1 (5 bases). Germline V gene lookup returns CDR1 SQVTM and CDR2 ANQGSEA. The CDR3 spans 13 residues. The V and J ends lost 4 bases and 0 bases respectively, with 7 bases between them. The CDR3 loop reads CSVARDSNQPQHF. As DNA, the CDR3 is TGCAGCGTTGCCAGGGATAGCAATCAGCCCCAGCATTTT.

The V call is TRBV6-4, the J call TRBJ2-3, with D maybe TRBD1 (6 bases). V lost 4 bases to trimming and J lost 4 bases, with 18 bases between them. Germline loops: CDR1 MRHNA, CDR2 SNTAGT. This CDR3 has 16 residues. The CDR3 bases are TGTGCCAGCAGTGTCCAGGGGCCGGGGAGCCCAGATACGCAGTATTTT. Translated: CASSVQGPGSPDTQYF.

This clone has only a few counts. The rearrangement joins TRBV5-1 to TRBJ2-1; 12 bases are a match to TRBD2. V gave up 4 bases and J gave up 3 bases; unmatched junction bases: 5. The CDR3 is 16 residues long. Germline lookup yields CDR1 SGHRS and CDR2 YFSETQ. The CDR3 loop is CASSPQTSGSYNEQFF. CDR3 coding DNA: TGCGCCAGCAGCCCACAGACTAGCGGGAGCTACAATGAGCAGTTCTTC.

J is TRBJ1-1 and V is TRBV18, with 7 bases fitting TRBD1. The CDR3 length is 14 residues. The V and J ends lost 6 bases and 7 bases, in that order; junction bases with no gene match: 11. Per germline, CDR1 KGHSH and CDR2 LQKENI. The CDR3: CASSQNTGVIEAFF. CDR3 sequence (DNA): TGTGCCAGCTCGCAAAATACAGGGGTAATTGAAGCTTTCTTT. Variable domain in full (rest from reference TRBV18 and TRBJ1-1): NAGVMQNPRHLVRRRGQEARLRCSPMKGHSHVYWYRQLPEEGLKFMVYLQKENIIDESGMPKERFSAEFPKEGPSILRIQQVVRGDSAAYFCASSQNTGVIEAFFGQGTRLTVV.

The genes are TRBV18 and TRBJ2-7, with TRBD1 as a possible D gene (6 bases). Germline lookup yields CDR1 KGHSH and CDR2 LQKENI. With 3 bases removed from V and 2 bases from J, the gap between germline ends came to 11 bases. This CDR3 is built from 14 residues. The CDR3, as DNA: TGTGCCAGCTCACCGACTACAGGGACCTACGAGCAGTACTTC. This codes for CASSPTTGTYEQYF.

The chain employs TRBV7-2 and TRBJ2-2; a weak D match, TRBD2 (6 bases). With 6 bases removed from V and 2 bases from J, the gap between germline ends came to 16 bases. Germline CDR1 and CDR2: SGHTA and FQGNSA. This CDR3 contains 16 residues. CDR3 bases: TGTGCCAGCAGAACCACGGGGGACCTCAACACCGGGGAGCTGTTTTTT. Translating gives CASRTTGDLNTGELFF. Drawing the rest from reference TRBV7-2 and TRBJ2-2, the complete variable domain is GAGVSQSPSNKVTEKGKDVELRCDPISGHTALYWYRQSLGQGLEFLIYFQGNSAPDKSGLPSDRFSAERTGGSVSTLTIQRTQQEDSAVYLCASRTTGDLNTGELFFGEGSRLTVL.

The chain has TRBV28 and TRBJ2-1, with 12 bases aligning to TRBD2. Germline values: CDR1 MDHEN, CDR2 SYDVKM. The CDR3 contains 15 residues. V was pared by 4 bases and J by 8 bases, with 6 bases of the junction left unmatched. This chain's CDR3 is CASSWASGRAYEQFF. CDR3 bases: TGTGCCAGCAGTTGGGCTAGCGGGAGGGCATATGAGCAGTTCTTC.

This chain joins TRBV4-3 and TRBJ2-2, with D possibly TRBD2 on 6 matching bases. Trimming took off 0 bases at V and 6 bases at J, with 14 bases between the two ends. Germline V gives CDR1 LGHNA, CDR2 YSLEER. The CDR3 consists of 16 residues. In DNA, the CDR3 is TGCGCCAGCAGCCAAGATTGGGGCGGGGAGGCCGGGGAGCTGTTTTTT. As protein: CASSQDWGGEAGELFF.

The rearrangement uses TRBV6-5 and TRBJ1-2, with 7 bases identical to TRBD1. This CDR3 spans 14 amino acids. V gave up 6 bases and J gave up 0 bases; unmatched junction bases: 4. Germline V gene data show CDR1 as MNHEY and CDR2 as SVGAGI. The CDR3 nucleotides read TGTGCCAGCAGATTGACAGGGTCTAACTATGGCTACACCTTC. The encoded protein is CASRLTGSNYGYTF.

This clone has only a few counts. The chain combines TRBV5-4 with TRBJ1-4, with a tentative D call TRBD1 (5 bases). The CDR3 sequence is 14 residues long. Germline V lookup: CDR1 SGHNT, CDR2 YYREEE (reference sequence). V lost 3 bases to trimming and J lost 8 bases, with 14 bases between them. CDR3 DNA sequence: TGTGCCAGCAGCTCCGTTGGCGGGGGGGAAAAACTGTTTTTT. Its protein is CASSSVGGGEKLFF. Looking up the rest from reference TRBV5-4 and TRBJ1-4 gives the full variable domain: ETGVTQSPTHLIKTRGQQVTLRCSSQSGHNTVSWYQQALGQGPQFIFQYYREEENGRGNFPPRFSGLQFPNYSSELNVNALELDDSALYLCASSSVGGGEKLFFGSGTQLSVL.

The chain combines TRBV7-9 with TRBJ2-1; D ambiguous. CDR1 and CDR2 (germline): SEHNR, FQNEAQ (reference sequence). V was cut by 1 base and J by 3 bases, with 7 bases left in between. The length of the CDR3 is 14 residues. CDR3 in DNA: TGTGCCAGCAGCTTAGGGCTCCGCTACAATGAGCAGTTCTTC. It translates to CASSLGLRYNEQFF.

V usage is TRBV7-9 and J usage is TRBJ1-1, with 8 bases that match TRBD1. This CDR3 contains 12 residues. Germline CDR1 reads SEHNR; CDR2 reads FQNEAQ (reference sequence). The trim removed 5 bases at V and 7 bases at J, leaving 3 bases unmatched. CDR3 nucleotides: TGTGCCAGCAGCCTCGACAGGGGTGAAGCTTTCTTT. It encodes CASSLDRGEAFF.

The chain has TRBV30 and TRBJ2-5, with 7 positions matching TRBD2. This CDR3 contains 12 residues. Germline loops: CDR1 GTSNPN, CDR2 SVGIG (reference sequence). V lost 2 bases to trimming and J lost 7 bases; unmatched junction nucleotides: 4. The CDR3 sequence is CAWSPGLTTQYF. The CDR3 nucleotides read TGTGCCTGGAGTCCGGGACTAACGACCCAGTACTTC.

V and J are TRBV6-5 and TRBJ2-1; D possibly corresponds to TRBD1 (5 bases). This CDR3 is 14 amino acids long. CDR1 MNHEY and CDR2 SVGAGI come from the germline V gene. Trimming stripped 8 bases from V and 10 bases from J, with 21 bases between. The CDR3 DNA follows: TGTGCCAGCTCACTCCGAGTGGGGCCAATGGAGCAGTTCTTC. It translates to CASSLRVGPMEQFF.

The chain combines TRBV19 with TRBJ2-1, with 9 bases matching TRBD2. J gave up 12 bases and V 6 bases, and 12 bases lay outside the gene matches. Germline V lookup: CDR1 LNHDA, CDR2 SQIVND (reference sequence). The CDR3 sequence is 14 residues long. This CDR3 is CASRHRTSVHPQFF. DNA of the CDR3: TGTGCCAGTAGGCACCGGACTAGCGTCCACCCGCAGTTCTTC.

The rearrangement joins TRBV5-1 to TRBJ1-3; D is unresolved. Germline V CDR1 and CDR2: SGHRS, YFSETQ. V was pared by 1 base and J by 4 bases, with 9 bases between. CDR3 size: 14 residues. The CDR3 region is CASSLTPFGNTIYF. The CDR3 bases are TGCGCCAGCAGCTTGACTCCTTTCGGAAACACCATATATTTT.

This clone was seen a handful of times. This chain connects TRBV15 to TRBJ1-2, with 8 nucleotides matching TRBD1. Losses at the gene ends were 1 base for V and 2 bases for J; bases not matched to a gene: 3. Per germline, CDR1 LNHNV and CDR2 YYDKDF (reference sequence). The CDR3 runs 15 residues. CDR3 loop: CATSRVAGGNYGYTF. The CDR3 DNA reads TGTGCCACCAGCAGAGTGGCAGGGGGCAACTATGGCTACACCTTC.

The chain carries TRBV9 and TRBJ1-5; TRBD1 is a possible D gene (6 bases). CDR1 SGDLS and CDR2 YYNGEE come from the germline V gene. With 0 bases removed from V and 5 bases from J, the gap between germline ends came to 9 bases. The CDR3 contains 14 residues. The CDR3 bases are TGTGCCAGCAGCGTAGGACAGGTTGATCAGCCCCAGCATTTT. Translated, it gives CASSVGQVDQPQHF.

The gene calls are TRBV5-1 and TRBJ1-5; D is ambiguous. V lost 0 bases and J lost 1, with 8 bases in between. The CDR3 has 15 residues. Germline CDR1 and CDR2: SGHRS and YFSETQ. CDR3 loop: CASSLGHQSNQPQHF. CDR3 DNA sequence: TGCGCCAGCAGCTTGGGACACCAGAGCAATCAGCCCCAGCATTTT. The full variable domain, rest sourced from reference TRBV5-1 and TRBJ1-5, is KAGVTQTPRYLIKTRGQQVTLSCSPISGHRSVSWYQQTPGQGLQFLFEYFSETQRNKGNFPGRFSGRQFSNSRSEMNVSTLELGDSALYLCASSLGHQSNQPQHFGDGTRLSIL.

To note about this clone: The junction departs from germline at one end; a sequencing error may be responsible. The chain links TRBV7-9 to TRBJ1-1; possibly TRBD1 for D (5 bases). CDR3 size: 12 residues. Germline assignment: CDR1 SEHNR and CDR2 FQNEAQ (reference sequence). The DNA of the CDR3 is TGTTCCAGCAGCCTTCCGGGGGTTCAAGCTTTCTTT. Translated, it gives CSSSLPGVQAFF.

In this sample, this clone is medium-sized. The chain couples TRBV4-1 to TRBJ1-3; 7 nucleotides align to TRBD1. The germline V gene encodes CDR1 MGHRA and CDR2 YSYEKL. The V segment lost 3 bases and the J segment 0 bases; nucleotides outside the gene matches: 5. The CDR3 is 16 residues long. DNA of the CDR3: TGCGCCAGCAGCCACTCGGGACAGAACTCTGGAAACACCATATATTTT. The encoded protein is CASSHSGQNSGNTIYF.

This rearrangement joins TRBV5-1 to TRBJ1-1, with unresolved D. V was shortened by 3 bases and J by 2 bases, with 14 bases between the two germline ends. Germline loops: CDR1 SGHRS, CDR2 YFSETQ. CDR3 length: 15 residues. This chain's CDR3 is CASSSARVVNTEAFF. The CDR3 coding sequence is TGCGCCAGCAGCTCCGCTCGGGTGGTAAACACTGAAGCTTTCTTT.

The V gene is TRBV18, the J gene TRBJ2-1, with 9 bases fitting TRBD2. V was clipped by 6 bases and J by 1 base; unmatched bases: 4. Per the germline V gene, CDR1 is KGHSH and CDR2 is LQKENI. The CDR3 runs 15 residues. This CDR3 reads CASSTSGGSYNEQFF. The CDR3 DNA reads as TGTGCCAGCTCCACGAGCGGGGGGTCCTACAATGAGCAGTTCTTC. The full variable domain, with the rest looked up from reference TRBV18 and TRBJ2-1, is NAGVMQNPRHLVRRRGQEARLRCSPMKGHSHVYWYRQLPEEGLKFMVYLQKENIIDESGMPKERFSAEFPKEGPSILRIQQVVRGDSAAYFCASSTSGGSYNEQFFGPGTRLTVL.

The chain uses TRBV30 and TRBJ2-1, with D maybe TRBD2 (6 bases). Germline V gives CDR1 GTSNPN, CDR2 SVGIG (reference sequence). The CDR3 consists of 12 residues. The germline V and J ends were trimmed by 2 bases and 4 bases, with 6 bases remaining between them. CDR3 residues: CAWSRGYNEQFF. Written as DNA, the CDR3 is TGTGCCTGGAGTCGGGGGTACAATGAGCAGTTCTTC.

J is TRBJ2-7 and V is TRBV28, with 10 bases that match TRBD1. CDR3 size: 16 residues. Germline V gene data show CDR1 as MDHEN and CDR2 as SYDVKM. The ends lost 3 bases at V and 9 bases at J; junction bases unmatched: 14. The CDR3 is CASSFGSRDRGSGQYF. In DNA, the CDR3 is TGTGCCAGCAGTTTTGGGTCCCGGGACAGGGGATCGGGGCAGTACTTC.

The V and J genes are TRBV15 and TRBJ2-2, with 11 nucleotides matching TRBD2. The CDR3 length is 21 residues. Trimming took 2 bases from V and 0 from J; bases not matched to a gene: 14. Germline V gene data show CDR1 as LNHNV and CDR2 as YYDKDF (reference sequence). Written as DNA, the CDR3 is TGTGCCACCAGCAGACATAGTGGGACTAGCGGTCCACATGCGAACACCGGGGAGCTGTTTTTT. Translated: CATSRHSGTSGPHANTGELFF. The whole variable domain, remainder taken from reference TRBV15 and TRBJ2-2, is DAMVIQNPRYQVTQFGKPVTLSCSQTLNHNVMYWYQQKSSQAPKLLFHYYDKDFNNEADTPDNFQSRRPNTSFCFLDIRSPGLGDTAMYLCATSRHSGTSGPHANTGELFFGEGSRLTVL.